The source of this TCR beta chain is a study of cytomegalovirus exposure and HLA in healthy donors. Germline V gives CDR1 SGHVS, CDR2 FQNEAQ. The CDR3 is 15 amino acids. Trimming took 6 bases from V and 2 from J; bases not matched to a gene: 9. Measured with immunoSEQ multiplex PCR; TCRdb has only the in-frame clones, and not every one. The table lists around 63,000 clones, more than 70% of them singletons, with about 1.2% in the top ten. This chain links TRBV7-8 with TRBJ2-7; 8 bases match TRBD1. The sequenced material came from PBMCs. The receptor was derived from a woman between 18 and 29 years old in good health and CMV-seronegative. DNA of the CDR3: TGTGCCAGCAGGGGTGGACAGGGACGGACCTACGAGCAGTACTTC. Translated, it gives CASRGGQGRTYEQYF.